This T cell receptor (beta chain) was captured in a study of breast tumors, draining lymph nodes, adjacent tissues. Overall study results and limits: Tumor repertoires ranked between lymph nodes and nontumor tissue in diversity, with V and J gene preferences. Tumor and nontumor repertoires were significantly more similar in luminal-like than in basal-like breast cancer. The lymph node origin of tumor T cells was framed as consistent with a hypothesis, not demonstrated.

Using its own MiXCR run on the multiplex PCR reads, TCRdb lists one record per CDR3 protein. The sample holds 150,000 to 200,000 distinct CDR3 sequences, 30% to 35% seen once. This clonotype was seen ten or more times. Its cognate antigen is unknown. Germline trimming cut 5 bases from V and 5 bases from J; bases unmatched to any gene: 6. The germline CDR1 and CDR2 sequences are SGHRS and YFSETQ. This CDR3 contains 14 residues. Breast cancer patients provided tissue from their axillary draining lymph nodes. The receptor's source is a female donor with breast cancer. Some clones in this sample may be carry-over from other donors' samples. J is TRBJ1-4 and V is TRBV5-1, with TRBD1 matching over 7 bases. Material: axillary lymph node tissue. CDR3 amino acids: CASSRTGGNEKLFF. The CDR3 nucleotides are TGCGCCAGCAGTCGGACAGGAGGAAATGAAAAACTGTTTTTT. The full variable domain, with the rest looked up from reference TRBV5-1 and TRBJ1-4, is KAGVTQTPRYLIKTRGQQVTLSCSPISGHRSVSWYQQTPGQGLQFLFEYFSETQRNKGNFPGRFSGRQFSNSRSEMNVSTLELGDSALYLCASSRTGGNEKLFFGSGTQLSVL.